The clone carrying this T cell receptor (beta chain) was seen more than once but under ten times. Its antigen is unidentified. HTBI primers from iRepertoire and Arm-PCR of CDR3 regions yielded the TCR beta libraries. TCRdb itself ran the multiplex PCR reads through MiXCR, one entry per CDR3 protein. The data contain about 560,000 distinct CDR3 sequences, more than 15% of them seen just once; the ten biggest clones take up more than 10%. This sample stems from a study of regulatory T cells in long-lasting Graves disease. Study-wide points: Relative to newly diagnosed Graves' patients, persistent ones had lower TCR diversity.

The CDR3 sequence is 14 residues long. Trimming at V came to 4 bases and at J to 6 bases, leaving 9 bases not matched to a gene. The germline V gene has CDR1 SGHDT and CDR2 YYEEEE. Time point of the sample: newly diagnosed GD, antithyroid drugs for less than 3 months. The TCR library was made from RNA extracted from PBMCs. This sample was shared with a second study, whose subject was T cells in Graves' hyperthyroidism and ophthalmopathy.

The rearrangement joins TRBV5-6 to TRBJ2-7, with TRBD1 matching 8 bases. This clonotype was sampled from a man aged 18 to 29 with Graves disease. The sequencing used peripheral blood mononuclear cells (PBMCs), collected at new diagnosis, from a patient treated with antithyroid drugs. CDR3 loop: CASSLQGGRGEQYF. CDR3 sequence (DNA): TGTGCCAGCAGCCTACAGGGGGGCCGGGGCGAGCAGTACTTC. Full variable domain (remainder filled in from reference TRBV5-6 and TRBJ2-7): DAGVTQSPTHLIKTRGQQVTLRCSPKSGHDTVSWYQQALGQGPQFIFQYYEEEERQRGNFPDRFSGHQFPNYSSELNVNALLLGDSALYLCASSLQGGRGEQYFGPGTRLTVT.